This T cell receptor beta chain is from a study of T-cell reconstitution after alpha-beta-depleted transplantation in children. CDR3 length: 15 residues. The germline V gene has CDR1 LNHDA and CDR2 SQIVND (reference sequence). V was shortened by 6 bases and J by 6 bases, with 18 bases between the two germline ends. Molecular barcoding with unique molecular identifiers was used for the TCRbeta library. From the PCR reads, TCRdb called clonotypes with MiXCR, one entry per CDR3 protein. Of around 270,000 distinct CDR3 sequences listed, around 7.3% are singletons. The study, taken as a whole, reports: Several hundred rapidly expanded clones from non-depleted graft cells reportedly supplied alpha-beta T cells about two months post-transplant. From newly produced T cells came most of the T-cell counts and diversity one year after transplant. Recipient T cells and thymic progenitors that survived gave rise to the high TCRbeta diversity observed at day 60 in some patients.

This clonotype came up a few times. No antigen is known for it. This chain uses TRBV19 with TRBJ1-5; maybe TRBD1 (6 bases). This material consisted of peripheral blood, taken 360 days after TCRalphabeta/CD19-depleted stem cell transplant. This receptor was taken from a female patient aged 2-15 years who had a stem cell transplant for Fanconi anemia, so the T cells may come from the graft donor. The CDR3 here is CASSKIGGISQPQHF. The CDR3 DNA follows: TGTGCCAGTAGCAAAATAGGGGGAATTTCTCAGCCCCAGCATTTT.